The entry below gives a single T cell receptor (beta chain) sequence along with its context. This clonotype was observed at least ten times. The target of this receptor is not known. No clone much larger than this one lies a single base away; base qualities are absent. This specimen's time point label, per the study, means: blood at routine non-recurrence follow-up after resection. Whole RNA extracted from tumor and nontumor lung tissue, or from cryopreserved PBMC samples, was used for TCR sequencing without cell sorting. A patient was chosen for TCR sequencing only when enough RNA was available from at least two tumor regions. This specimen comes from a study of spatial heterogeneity in lung cancer (dated by TCRdb to about 2019). Describing the broader study: The donors were fewer than 90 patients from the lung TRACERx cohort who had early-stage, untreated non-small cell lung cancer. Follow-up PBMC samples were sequenced whenever available, with the median time to follow-up being around two years after resection. Beta-chain transcripts were consistently detected in greater numbers than alpha-chain transcripts, which likely reflects a higher abundance of beta-chain transcripts. In the raw uncorrected reads, each unique combination of TCR and UMI appeared on average more than ten times. In non-small cell lung cancer, the study made a quantitative comparison of TCR alpha and beta repertoires among multiple tumor regions, matched nontumor lung and blood. Nonsynonymous mutation counts, determined by whole-exome sequencing of tumor tissue, were related to TCR repertoire features. Both alpha and beta chains were TCR-sequenced in approximately 200 tumor regions, under 80 matched nontumor lung samples and some 56 PBMC samples obtained at surgery. The paper as a whole reports these results and caveats: Additional single-cell paired TCR alpha and beta sequencing was considered necessary to confirm, at a functional level, the hypothesis that regional TCRs recognize regional mutations. Ubiquitous expanded tumor TCRs showed up in blood more often at tumor resection than at routine follow-up. Comparisons of baseline and follow-up blood repertoires included only around 15 patients.

Receptors were amplified or captured by 5' RACE. Reads for this sample came from a NextSeq 500. The TCR library protocol attached a unique molecular identifier to each TCR cDNA molecule to allow correction of PCR and sequencing errors. The original methods were these. TCR identification, UMI-based error correction and CDR3 extraction were all carried out with Decombinator tools. Expanded TCRs were defined as those above a frequency of 2 per 1,000, corresponding to the top 1% of the tumor frequency distribution. Renyi diversity was calculated using the R vegan package after each repertoire was subsampled 100 times to 5,000 TCRs. To build CDR3 similarity networks, amino acid triplet string-kernel similarity was used, and CDR3s were connected when their pairwise similarity was above 0.82. TCRdb took the public reads, trimmed them with fastp at Q25, ran MiXCR for clone calling and kept in-frame beta chains. Under each unique CDR3 protein, matching rows form one entry showing the most common genes and DNA. TCRdb, not the original authors, processed these V and J calls. Within this sample are about 36,000 distinct CDR3 sequences, with 6.5% to 9.5% of them counted one time only. Of the sample, roughly 8.8% is held by the ten largest clones.

V gives up 0 bases and J gives up 8 bases, and the segment between their germline ends measures 22 bases. Looking up the germline V gene (reference sequence) yields CDR1 MNHEY and CDR2 SMNVEV. Counted from cysteine to phenylalanine, this CDR3 has 17 amino acids. This entry keeps only the CDR3 DNA: 51 bases, framed from base 1. The chain is encoded by TRBV27 joined to TRBJ1-2, and perhaps TRBD1 as D gene, on 6 matching bases. The sequencing used PBMCs, collected at follow-up. The clonotype originates from a male donor with early-stage non-small cell lung cancer. The DNA sequence is given as TGTGCCAGCAGTTTATCGGACTCATTCGGGGGGGCTCGAGGCTACACCTTC. It codes for CASSLSDSFGGARGYTF.